This entry concerns a single T cell receptor (beta chain). Authors' methods: Reference gene primers were amplified, and this amplification served to estimate nucleated cell counts. Libraries were prepared by immunoSEQ multiplex PCR; TCRdb keeps only in-frame clonotypes and omits some of them. The DNA was the basis for D and trimming; V, J and clone size are from that table. This sample has about 190,000 clones, with approximately 90% found just once. This specimen belongs to a study of blood T cell repertoires in COVID-19. Study at large: The study drew acute and convalescent COVID-19 samples from the United States, Italy and Spain.

Germline V gene data show CDR1 as MNHEY and CDR2 as SVGEGT. Germline trimming cut 6 bases from V and 4 bases from J; bases unmatched to any gene: 17. There are 17 residues in the CDR3. This TCR came from a man aged 25 to 40 with acute or convalescent COVID-19. The rearrangement uses TRBV6-2 or TRBV6-3 and TRBJ2-5, with 7 bases fitting TRBD1. Sequencing was done on a sample of peripheral blood. The CDR3 DNA reads as TGTGCCAGCAGCCGGTACCCCCCTGACAGGGTTTTAGAGACCCAGTACTTC. Protein: CASSRYPPDRVLETQYF.